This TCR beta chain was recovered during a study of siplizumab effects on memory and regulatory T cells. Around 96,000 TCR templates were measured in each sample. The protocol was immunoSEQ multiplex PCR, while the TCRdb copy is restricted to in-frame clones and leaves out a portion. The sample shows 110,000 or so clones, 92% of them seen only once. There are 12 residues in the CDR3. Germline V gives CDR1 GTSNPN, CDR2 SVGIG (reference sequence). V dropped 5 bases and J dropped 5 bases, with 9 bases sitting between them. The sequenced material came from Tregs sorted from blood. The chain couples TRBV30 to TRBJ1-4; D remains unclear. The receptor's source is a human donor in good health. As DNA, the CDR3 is TGTGCCTGGGCTACTGTGAATGAAAAACTGTTTTTT. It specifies CAWATVNEKLFF.